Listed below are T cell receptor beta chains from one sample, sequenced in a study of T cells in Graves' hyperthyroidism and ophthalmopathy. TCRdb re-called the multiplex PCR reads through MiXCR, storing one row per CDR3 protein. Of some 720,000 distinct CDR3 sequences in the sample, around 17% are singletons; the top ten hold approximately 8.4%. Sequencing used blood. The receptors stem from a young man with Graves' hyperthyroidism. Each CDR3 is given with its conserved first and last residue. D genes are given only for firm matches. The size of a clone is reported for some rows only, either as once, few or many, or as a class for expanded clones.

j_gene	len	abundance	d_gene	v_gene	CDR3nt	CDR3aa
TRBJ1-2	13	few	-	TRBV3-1	TGTGCCAGCAGCCCTCAGATAAACTATGGCTACACCTTC	CASSPQINYGYTF
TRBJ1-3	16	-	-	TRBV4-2	TGTGCCAGCAGCCACCCTTCGACGGTCTCTGGAAACACCATATATTTT	CASSHPSTVSGNTIYF
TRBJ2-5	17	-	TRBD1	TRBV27	TGTGCCAGCCGGCGGACAGGGAGCATCGTTAACCAAGAGACCCAGTACTTC	CASRRTGSIVNQETQYF
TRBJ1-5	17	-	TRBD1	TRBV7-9	TGTGCCAGCAGCCGGGACAGTGGAACAACTCCGAATCAGCCCCAGCATTTT	CASSRDSGTTPNQPQHF
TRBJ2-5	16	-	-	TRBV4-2	TGTGCCAGCAGCCAAGGGGGGAACGGGGTTCAAGAGACCCAGTACTTC	CASSQGGNGVQETQYF
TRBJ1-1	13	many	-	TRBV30	TGTGCCTGGCGGGACCTCATGAACACTGAAGCTTTCTTT	CAWRDLMNTEAFF
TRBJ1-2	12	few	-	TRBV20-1	TGCAGTGCTTGGACAGTTAACTATGGCTACACCTTC	CSAWTVNYGYTF
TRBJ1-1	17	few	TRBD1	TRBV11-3	TGTGCCAGCAGGGCCGCTCGGGACAGGAGGAAGAACACTGAAGCTTTCTTT	CASRAARDRRKNTEAFF
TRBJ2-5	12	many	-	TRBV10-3	TGTGCCACCGGACAGGAGGGGGAGACCCAGTACTTC	CATGQEGETQYF
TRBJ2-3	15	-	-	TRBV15	TGTGCCACCAGCAGAGGGCCGGGGGGCACAGATACGCAGTATTTT	CATSRGPGGTDTQYF
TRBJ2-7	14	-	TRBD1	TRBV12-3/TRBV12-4	TGTGCCAGCACATGGGGGACAGGGCGGTACGAGCAGTACTTC	CASTWGTGRYEQYF
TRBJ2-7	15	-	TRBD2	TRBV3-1	TGTGCCAGCAGCCCAGCCGGACTAGCGGGAGACGAGCAGTACTTC	CASSPAGLAGDEQYF
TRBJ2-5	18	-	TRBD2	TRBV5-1	TGCGCCAGCAGCTTGTACCGGACTAGCGGGAGAGGGCAAGAGACCCAGCACTTC	CASSLYRTSGRGQETQHF
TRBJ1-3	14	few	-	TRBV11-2	TGTGCCAGCAGTAGAGGAGTCGTTGGAAACACCATATATTTT	CASSRGVVGNTIYF
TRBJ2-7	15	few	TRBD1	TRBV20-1	TGCAGTGCTAGAGAGCCGGGACAGGGGGTCTACGAGCAGTACTTC	CSAREPGQGVYEQYF
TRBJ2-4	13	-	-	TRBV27	TGTGCCAGCAGGGAGTCAGCCAAAAACATTCAGTACTTC	CASRESAKNIQYF
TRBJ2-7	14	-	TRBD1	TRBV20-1	TGCAGTGCCTATCCGGACAGGGGAGGCCGGGAGCAGTACTTC	CSAYPDRGGREQYF
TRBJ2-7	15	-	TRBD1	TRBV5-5	TGTGCCAGCAGCTTCCGGACAGGAATCTCCTACGAGCAGTACTTC	CASSFRTGISYEQYF
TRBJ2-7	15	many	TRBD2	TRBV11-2	TGTGCCAGCAGCTTAGTCCCTAGCGGGCAATACGAGCAGTACTTC	CASSLVPSGQYEQYF
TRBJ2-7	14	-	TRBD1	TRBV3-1	TGTGCCAGCAGCCAAGACGGGGACAGGGACGAGCAGTACTTC	CASSQDGDRDEQYF
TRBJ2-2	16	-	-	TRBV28	TGTGCCAGCAGCCCAGACTTGCCTGCGAACACCAGGGAGCTGTTTTTT	CASSPDLPANTRELFF
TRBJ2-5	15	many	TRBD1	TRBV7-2	TGTGCCAGCAGTAGACAGGGGGCGCCCCTAGAGACCCAGTACTTC	CASSRQGAPLETQYF
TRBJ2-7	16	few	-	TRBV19	TGTGCCAGTAGTCACTCCCGGGACTCCCTGTTCGGTGAGCAGTACTTC	CASSHSRDSLFGEQYF
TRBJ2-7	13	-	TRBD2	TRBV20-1	TGCAGTGCCGGCGGGGGGACCTCCTACGAGCAGTACTTC	CSAGGGTSYEQYF
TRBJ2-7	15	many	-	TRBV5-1	TGCGCCAGCAGCTTGGAGGGCCAGGGGGGGCACGAGCAGTACTTC	CASSLEGQGGHEQYF
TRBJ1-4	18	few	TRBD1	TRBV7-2	TGTGCCAGCAGCTCCCACCTCATTGGGACAGGGAGTAATGAAAAACTGTTTTTT	CASSSHLIGTGSNEKLFF
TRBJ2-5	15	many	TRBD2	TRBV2	TGTGCCAGCAGGGCCCTAGCGGCAACCCAAGAGACCCAGTACTTC	CASRALAATQETQYF
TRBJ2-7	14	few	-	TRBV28	TGTGCCAGCAGTTGGACAGTAGGATCCTGCGAGCAGTACTTC	CASSWTVGSCEQYF
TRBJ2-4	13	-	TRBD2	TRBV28	TGTGCCACCAATACGGGGGGCAAAAACATTCAGTACTTC	CATNTGGKNIQYF
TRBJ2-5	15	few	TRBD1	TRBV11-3	TGTGCCAGCAGCCCTCCAGGGACAGGGGGAGAGACCCAGTACTTC	CASSPPGTGGETQYF
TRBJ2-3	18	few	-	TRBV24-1	TGTGCCACCAGTGCCCGAAGGTCCGGTTCCGAACGCACAGATACGCAGTATTTT	CATSARRSGSERTDTQYF
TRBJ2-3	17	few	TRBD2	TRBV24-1	TGTGCCACCAGTGATCCAGGACTAGCGGGAGGAACAGATACGCAGTATTTT	CATSDPGLAGGTDTQYF
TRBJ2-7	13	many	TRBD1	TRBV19	TGTGCCAGTAAAGGGGACAGCTCCTACGAGCAGTACTTC	CASKGDSSYEQYF
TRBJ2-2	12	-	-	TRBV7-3	TGTGCCAGCACCCCTCCTATCGGGGAGCTGTTTTTT	CASTPPIGELFF